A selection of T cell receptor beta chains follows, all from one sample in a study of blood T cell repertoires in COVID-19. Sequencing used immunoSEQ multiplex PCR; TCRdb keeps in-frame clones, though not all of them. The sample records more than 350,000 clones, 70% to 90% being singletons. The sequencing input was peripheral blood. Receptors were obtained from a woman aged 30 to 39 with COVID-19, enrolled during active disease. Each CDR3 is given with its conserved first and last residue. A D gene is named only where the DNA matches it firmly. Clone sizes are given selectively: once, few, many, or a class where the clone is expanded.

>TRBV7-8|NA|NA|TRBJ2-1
CASSPTSYNEQFF
TGTGCCAGCAGCCCGACTAGTTACAATGAGCAGTTCTTC
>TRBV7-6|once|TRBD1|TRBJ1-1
CASSLRDRADEAFF
TGTGCCAGCAGCTTAAGAGACAGGGCTGATGAAGCTTTCTTT
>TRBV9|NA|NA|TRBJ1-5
CASSVGAASPNQPQHF
TGTGCCAGCAGCGTAGGGGCAGCTTCCCCCAATCAGCCCCAGCATTTT
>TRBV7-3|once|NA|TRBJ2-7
CASSPQGGVSYEQYF
TGTGCCAGCAGCCCACAAGGGGGGGTTTCCTACGAGCAGTACTTC
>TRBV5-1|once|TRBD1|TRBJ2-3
CASSLTGGPDTQYF
TGCGCCAGCAGCTTGACAGGGGGCCCAGATACGCAGTATTTT
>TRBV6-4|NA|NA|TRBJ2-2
CASSDVAHTGELFF
TGTGCCAGCAGTGACGTAGCGCACACCGGGGAGCTGTTTTTT
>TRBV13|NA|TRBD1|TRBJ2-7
CASSPGRQGAGPSYEQYF
TGTGCCAGCAGCCCTGGACGGCAGGGGGCTGGGCCCTCCTACGAGCAGTACTTC
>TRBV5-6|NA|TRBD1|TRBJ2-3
CASSLSGTGTDTQYF
TGTGCCAGCAGCTTGTCCGGGACAGGAACAGATACGCAGTATTTT
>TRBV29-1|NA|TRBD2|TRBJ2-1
CSVAGGGPGTSGLPSSYNEQFF
TGCAGCGTTGCGGGGGGGGGTCCCGGGACTAGCGGACTCCCGAGCTCCTACAATGAGCAGTTCTTC
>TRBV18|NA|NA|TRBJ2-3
CASAGQSTDTQYF
TGTGCCAGCGCAGGACAGAGCACAGATACGCAGTATTTT
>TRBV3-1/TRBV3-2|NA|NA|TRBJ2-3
CASSHHVGQSTDTQYF
TGTGCCAGCAGCCATCATGTCGGACAGAGCACAGATACGCAGTATTTT
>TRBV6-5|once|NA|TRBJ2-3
CASSYSESTDTQYF
TGTGCCAGCAGTTACTCGGAGAGCACAGATACGCAGTATTTT
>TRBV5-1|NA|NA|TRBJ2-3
CASSLRGYGTDTQYF
TGCGCCAGCAGCTTGAGGGGATACGGCACAGATACGCAGTATTTT
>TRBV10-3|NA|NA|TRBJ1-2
CAIQEGYGYTF
TGTGCCATCCAGGAGGGCTATGGCTACACCTTC
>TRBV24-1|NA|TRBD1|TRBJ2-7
CATSDRPGTGGTYEQYF
TGTGCCACCAGTGATCGACCCGGGACAGGGGGCACCTACGAGCAGTACTTC
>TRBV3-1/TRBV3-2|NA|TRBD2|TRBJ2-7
CASSLGTSGAYEQYF
TGTGCCAGCAGCCTAGGGACTAGCGGGGCATACGAGCAGTACTTC
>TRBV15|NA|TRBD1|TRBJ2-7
CATSRGTGTYEQYF
TGTGCCACCAGCAGGGGGACAGGGACATACGAGCAGTACTTC
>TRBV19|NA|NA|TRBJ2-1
CASSMNNYNEQFF
TGTGCCAGTAGTATGAACAACTACAATGAGCAGTTCTTC
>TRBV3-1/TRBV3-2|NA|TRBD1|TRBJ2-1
CASSRFISGTGGNEQFF
TGTGCCAGCAGCCGCTTTATTTCCGGGACAGGGGGCAATGAGCAGTTCTTC
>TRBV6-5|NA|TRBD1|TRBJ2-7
CASSRQGGAYEQYF
TGTGCCAGCAGTAGACAGGGGGGGGCCTACGAGCAGTACTTC
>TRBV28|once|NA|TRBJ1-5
CASSFQDGQPQHF
TGTGCCAGCAGTTTTCAGGATGGTCAGCCCCAGCATTTT
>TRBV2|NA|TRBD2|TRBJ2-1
CASRPGLAGANEQFF
TGTGCCAGCAGACCTGGACTAGCGGGAGCAAATGAGCAGTTCTTC
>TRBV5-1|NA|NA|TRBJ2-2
CASSLGASSGTGELFF
TGCGCCAGCAGCTTGGGAGCCTCGTCGGGCACCGGGGAGCTGTTTTTT
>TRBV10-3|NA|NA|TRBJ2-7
CAISVARGFSSYEQYF
TGTGCCATCAGTGTGGCCAGGGGATTTTCTTCCTACGAGCAGTACTTC
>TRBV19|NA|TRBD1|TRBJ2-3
CAGRDSLTDTQYF
TGTGCCGGCCGGGACAGCCTCACAGATACGCAGTATTTT
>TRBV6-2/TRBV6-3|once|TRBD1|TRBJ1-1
CASSRTGNEAFF
TGTGCCAGCAGCAGGACAGGGAATGAAGCTTTCTTT
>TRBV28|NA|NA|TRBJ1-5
CASSLPDPEDQPQHF
TGTGCCAGCAGTCTCCCGGACCCGGAGGATCAGCCCCAGCATTTT
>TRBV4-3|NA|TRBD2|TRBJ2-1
CASSQDPELAGERGGFNEQFF
TGCGCCAGCAGCCAAGATCCGGAACTAGCGGGAGAGAGGGGAGGATTCAATGAGCAGTTCTTC
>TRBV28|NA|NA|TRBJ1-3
CASSPAQSSGNTIYF
TGTGCCAGCAGTCCGGCACAGAGCTCTGGAAACACCATATATTTT
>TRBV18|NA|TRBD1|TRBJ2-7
CASSSTGNEQYF
TGTGCCAGCTCGTCGACAGGGAACGAGCAGTACTTC
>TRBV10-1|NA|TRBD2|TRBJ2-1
CASSDPGLAGSREQFF
TGCGCCAGCAGTGACCCGGGACTAGCGGGGTCCAGGGAGCAGTTCTTC
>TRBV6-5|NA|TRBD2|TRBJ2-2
CASSGLAGGTGELFF
TGTGCCAGCAGCGGACTAGCGGGAGGGACCGGGGAGCTGTTTTTT
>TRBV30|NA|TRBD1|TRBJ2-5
CAWSRRDSSFQETQYF
TGTGCCTGGAGTAGACGGGACAGCAGTTTCCAAGAGACCCAGTACTTC
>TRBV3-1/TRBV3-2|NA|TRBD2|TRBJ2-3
CASSQGLAGGLDDTQYF
TGTGCCAGCAGCCAGGGACTAGCGGGAGGGCTTGACGATACGCAGTATTTT
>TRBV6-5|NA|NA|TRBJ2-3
CASRAGSLTDTQYF
TGTGCCAGCAGGGCGGGGAGTCTCACAGATACGCAGTATTTT
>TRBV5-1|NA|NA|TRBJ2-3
CASSLKPTSTDTQYF
TGCGCCAGCAGCTTGAAACCAACTAGCACAGATACGCAGTATTTT
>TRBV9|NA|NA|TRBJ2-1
CASSVRLRANEQFF
TGTGCCAGCAGCGTGAGACTACGGGCCAATGAGCAGTTCTTC
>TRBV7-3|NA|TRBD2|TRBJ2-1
CASSTGTSGLNEQFF
TGTGCCAGCAGCACCGGGACTAGCGGTCTCAATGAGCAGTTCTTC
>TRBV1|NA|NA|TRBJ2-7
CTSSRVPKRGDYEQYF
TGCACCAGCAGCCGGGTGCCCAAGCGGGGAGACTACGAGCAGTACTTC
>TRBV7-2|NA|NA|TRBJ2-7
CASSRGGDNSYEQYF
TGTGCCAGCAGCAGGGGGGGAGATAACTCCTACGAGCAGTACTTC
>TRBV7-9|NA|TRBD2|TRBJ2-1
CASSPPSGRNEQFF
TGTGCCAGCAGCCCACCTAGCGGGAGGAATGAGCAGTTCTTC
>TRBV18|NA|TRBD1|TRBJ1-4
CASSPTGGTTNEKLFF
TGTGCCAGCTCACCGACAGGGGGGACAACTAATGAAAAACTGTTTTTT
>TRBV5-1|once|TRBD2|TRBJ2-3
CASSLASAGGTDTQYF
TGCGCCAGCAGCTTGGCATCGGCGGGAGGAACAGATACGCAGTATTTT
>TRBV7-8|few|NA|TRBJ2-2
CASSLLVGQNTGELFF
TGTGCCAGCAGCTTGCTTGTGGGACAAAACACCGGGGAGCTGTTTTTT
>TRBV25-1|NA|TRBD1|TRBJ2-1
CASSHLGQVDEQFF
TGTGCCAGCAGTCACCTGGGACAGGTTGATGAGCAGTTCTTC
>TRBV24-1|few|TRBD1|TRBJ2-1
CATSDPGTDSYNEQFF
TGTGCCACCAGTGATCCCGGGACAGACTCCTACAATGAGCAGTTCTTC
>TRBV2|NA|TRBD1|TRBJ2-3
CASTPDRGGDTQYF
TGTGCCAGCACCCCGGACAGGGGGGGAGATACGCAGTATTTT
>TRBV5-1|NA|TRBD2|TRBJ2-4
CASSLTVTSGRVFAKNIQYF
TGCGCCAGCAGCTTGACCGTGACTAGCGGGAGGGTCTTTGCCAAAAACATTCAGTACTTC
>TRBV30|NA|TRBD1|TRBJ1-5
CAWSIRQGLRAQHF
TGTGCCTGGAGTATTCGACAGGGTCTAAGGGCCCAGCATTTT
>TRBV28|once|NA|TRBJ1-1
CASSWPGSTEAFF
TGTGCCAGCAGTTGGCCGGGTTCCACTGAAGCTTTCTTT
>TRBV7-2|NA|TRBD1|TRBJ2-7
CASSTTGTGPYEQYF
TGTGCCAGCAGCACAACCGGGACAGGGCCCTACGAGCAGTACTTC
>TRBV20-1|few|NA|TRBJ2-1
CSARGGLAQFF
TGCAGTGCTAGAGGTGGACTCGCGCAGTTCTTC
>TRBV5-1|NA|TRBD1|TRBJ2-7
CASSLGQGYYEQYF
TGCGCCAGCAGCCTGGGACAGGGTTACTACGAGCAGTACTTC